This T cell receptor (beta chain) was captured by sequencing in a study of regulatory T cells in long-lasting Graves disease. Findings and caveats of the study: Persistent disease preferred TRBV28, TRBJ1-2 and TRBJ2-5.

This sample's time point: newly diagnosed GD, antithyroid drugs for less than 3 months. Isolated PBMC RNA provided the starting material for the TCR library. This clonotype was counted a few times. Its antigen is unknown. Assembly of TCR beta libraries relied on iRepertoire HTBI primers together with Arm-PCR of CDR3 regions. TCRdb re-called the multiplex PCR reads through MiXCR, storing one row per CDR3 protein. The data hold 500,000 to 700,000 distinct CDR3 sequences, with roughly 16% observed a single time. The CDR3 totals 18 residues. Germline CDR1 reads SGHVS; CDR2 reads FNYEAQ. The V end was cut by 5 bases, the J end by 0 bases, with 20 bases between. These data also featured in a second study, about T cells in Graves' hyperthyroidism and ophthalmopathy. According to that study: The HTBI primer set served for first-round RT-PCR of the TCR CDR3.

This clonotype was obtained from a woman in her 30s with Graves disease. Sequencing was performed on peripheral blood mononuclear cells (PBMCs), taken at new diagnosis, from a patient treated with antithyroid drugs. V is TRBV7-6 and J is TRBJ1-3; D remains ambiguous. The CDR3 DNA is TGTGCCAGCAGCGCATCCCCCTTGGACCGGATCTCTGGAAACACCATATATTTT. Encoded protein: CASSASPLDRISGNTIYF. The full variable domain, its missing parts supplied by reference TRBV7-6 and TRBJ1-3, is GAGVSQSPRYKVTKRGQDVALRCDPISGHVSLYWYRQALGQGPEFLTYFNYEAQQDKSGLPNDRFSAERPEGSISTLTIQRTEQRDSAMYRCASSASPLDRISGNTIYFGEGSWLTVV.